The 26 T cell receptor beta chains listed next were all sequenced from one sample in a study of regulatory and conventional T cells in RAG deficiency. Blood CD4+ CD25-low CD127-high conventional T cells supplied the genomic DNA template. Some clones are missing from TCRdb's copy, which holds only in-frame ones; the method was immunoSEQ multiplex PCR. This table holds some 20,000 clones, approximately 93% found once. These same records also appear under a second study, on regulatory T cells. That study reports: The primer mix had 52 TRBV and 13 TRBJ primers.

Sequenced input: CD4+ T cells sorted from blood. These receptors were obtained from a human donor in good health.

V is TRBV5-8 and J is TRBJ1-1, with D uncertain. The germline CDR1 and CDR2 sequences are SGHTS and YDEGEE. The CDR3 is 14 residues long. Trimming removed 0 bases from V and 1 base from J, with 7 bases in between. The CDR3 DNA follows: TGTGCCAGCAGCTTGGCAGGTCAGAACACTGAAGCTTTCTTT. Translation: CASSLAGQNTEAFF.

The J gene is TRBJ2-7, the V gene TRBV9, with 9 bases aligning to TRBD2. The junction had 3 bases not matched to a gene; V was cut back by 0 bases and J by 5 bases. The CDR3 has 14 amino acids. Germline CDR1 and CDR2: SGDLS and YYNGEE. CDR3 sequence reads: CASSVGGLADEQYF. CDR3 nucleotides: TGTGCCAGCAGCGTAGGGGGACTAGCAGACGAGCAGTACTTC.

The chain employs TRBV30 and TRBJ1-6, with D hard to call. The length of the CDR3 is 13 residues. Trimming removed 0 bases at V and 8 bases at J, with 8 bases between. The germline V gene encodes CDR1 GTSNPN and CDR2 SVGIG (reference sequence). The chain's CDR3 is CAWSVLEDSPLHF. CDR3 coding DNA: TGTGCCTGGAGTGTACTAGAGGATTCACCCCTCCACTTT.

The V call is TRBV14, the J call TRBJ2-3; 8 bases fit TRBD2. This CDR3 comprises 16 residues. Germline V gene data show CDR1 as SGHDN and CDR2 as FVKESK. V shed 1 base and J 3 bases; nucleotides not matched to a gene: 6. CDR3 bases: TGTGCCAGCAGCCAAGTGACGGGAGGGCTTACAGATACGCAGTATTTT. It yields the protein CASSQVTGGLTDTQYF.

This clone showed up just once. CDR3 DNA sequence: TGTGCCAGCAGCTCGGGACAGGGAAACACCATATATTTT. Translation gives CASSSGQGNTIYF. The chain has TRBV7-3 and TRBJ1-3, with 7 positions matching TRBD1. This CDR3 has 13 amino acids. Germline CDR1 SGHTA, CDR2 FQGTGA. Trimming at V came to 4 bases and at J to 4 bases, leaving 1 base not matched to a gene.

This clone was recorded a few times. The genes are TRBV5-4 and TRBJ2-5; TRBD2 aligns across 8 bases. From germline, CDR1 is SGHNT and CDR2 YYREEE (reference sequence). After removal of 4 bases from V and 5 bases from J, the junction contained 13 bases not matched to a gene. This CDR3 comprises 16 residues. CDR3 sequence: CASSKPRAGAAETQYF. Written as DNA, the CDR3 is TGTGCCAGCAGCAAACCCCGAGCGGGAGCGGCTGAGACCCAGTACTTC.

The rearrangement uses TRBV13 and TRBJ2-5; the match to TRBD1 covers 11 bases. The V gene end was trimmed by 3 bases and the J gene end by 3 bases; junction bases not matched to a gene: 6. CDR3 length: 16 amino acids. The V gene's germline CDR1 is PRHDT and CDR2 FYEKMQ (reference sequence). CDR3 nucleotide sequence: TGTGCCAGCAGCTTCCCGGGGGGACAGGGGGAAGAGACCCAGTACTTC. It is translated as CASSFPGGQGEETQYF.

This clone has just one count. The rearrangement links TRBV5-1 to TRBJ2-7; D gene ambiguous. The V end lost 3 bases, the J end lost 2 bases, and 6 bases lay between the germline ends. Germline assignment: CDR1 SGHRS and CDR2 YFSETQ. This CDR3 region has 12 residues. CDR3 loop: CASSSPPYEQYF. CDR3 in DNA: TGCGCCAGCAGCTCCCCTCCCTACGAGCAGTACTTC.

The CDR3 DNA reads TGTGCCAGCAGTGACACGCCCCACTCAGGTGGTGGGGGTGAGCAGTTCTTC. Protein: CASSDTPHSGGGGEQFF. The rearrangement links TRBV2 to TRBJ2-1, with D perhaps matching TRBD1 or TRBD2 (5 bases each). CDR1 and CDR2 from the germline V gene are SNHLY and FYNNEI. This CDR3 has 17 residues. Trimming stripped 3 bases from V and 9 bases from J, with 24 bases between.

The J gene is TRBJ2-3, the V gene TRBV29-1; D not resolved. CDR1 and CDR2 from the germline V gene are SQVTM and ANQGSEA. This CDR3 region has 15 residues. V was pared by 6 bases and J by 2 bases, with 18 bases between. The CDR3 region has the DNA TGCAGCGTCGCAACCTTTCGGGCCTTCACAGATACGCAGTATTTT. Protein: CSVATFRAFTDTQYF.

The rearrangement links TRBV2 to TRBJ1-4; D possibly corresponds to TRBD1 (5 bases). V was pared by 5 bases and J by 3 bases, with 13 bases between. Germline assignment: CDR1 SNHLY and CDR2 FYNNEI. The CDR3 covers 15 residues. In DNA, the CDR3 is TGTGCCAGCAGTCAACAGGCTAGTCCTAATGAAAAACTGTTTTTT. Amino acid sequence: CASSQQASPNEKLFF.

The J gene is TRBJ2-1, the V gene TRBV5-1; 9 positions match TRBD2. The CDR3 has 17 residues. The germline V gene has CDR1 SGHRS and CDR2 YFSETQ. V lost 0 bases, J lost 3 bases, and 7 bases stayed unmatched. The CDR3 sequence: CASSLVASGDYYNEQFF. In DNA, the CDR3 is TGCGCCAGCAGCTTGGTAGCTAGCGGGGATTACTACAATGAGCAGTTCTTC.

The chain combines TRBV4-1 with TRBJ2-5, with 9 bases fitting TRBD2. This CDR3 has 13 amino acids. Unmatched junction bases numbered 5, after V lost 8 bases and J lost 4 bases. Germline loops: CDR1 MGHRA, CDR2 YSYEKL. CDR3 DNA: TGCGCCAGCGGGCTAGCGGGACGAGAGACCCAGTACTTC. It translates to CASGLAGRETQYF.

The CDR3 DNA sequence: TGTGCCAGCAGTTACGGGGGCACAGATACGCAGTATTTT. This sequence encodes CASSYGGTDTQYF. The chain couples TRBV11-2 to TRBJ2-3; D is perhaps TRBD2 (5 bases). CDR3 length equals 13 residues. Germline V lookup: CDR1 SGHAT, CDR2 FQNNGV. V lost 6 bases and J 1 base, leaving 8 bases between the germline ends.

This clone was recorded once. V gene TRBV6-5 combines with J gene TRBJ2-1; tentative D call: TRBD2 (6 bases). Trimming pared 0 bases from V and 4 bases from J, leaving 10 bases between. CDR1 and CDR2 from the germline V gene are MNHEY and SVGAGI. The CDR3 consists of 15 residues. In DNA form, the CDR3 reads TGTGCCAGCAGTTACTCAAGGGGAGGTTACAATGAGCAGTTCTTC. Encoded protein: CASSYSRGGYNEQFF.

The rearrangement joins TRBV12-5 to TRBJ2-5; 9 bases map to TRBD2. The CDR3 totals 15 residues. Per germline, CDR1 LGHNT and CDR2 FRNRAP. Unmatched junction bases numbered 5, after V lost 1 base and J lost 5 bases. CDR3 residues: CASGLAAGGGETQYF. The CDR3 DNA follows: TGTGCTAGTGGTTTGGCTGCGGGAGGGGGGGAGACCCAGTACTTC. The complete variable domain, with remaining parts taken from reference TRBV12-5 and TRBJ2-5, reads DARVTQTPRHKVTEMGQEVTMRCQPILGHNTVFWYRQTMMQGLELLAYFRNRAPLDDSGMPKDRFSAEMPDATLATLKIQPSEPRDSAVYFCASGLAAGGGETQYFGPGTRLLVL.

The chain couples TRBV4-1 to TRBJ2-3; D uncertain. With 1 base removed from V and 0 bases from J, the gap between germline ends came to 5 bases. This CDR3 has 14 residues. Per germline, CDR1 MGHRA and CDR2 YSYEKL. CDR3 coding DNA: TGCGCCAGCAGCCAAGTCCATAGCACAGATACGCAGTATTTT. Its protein product is CASSQVHSTDTQYF.

The rearrangement joins TRBV5-4 to TRBJ2-7; weak D call: TRBD1 (6 bases). Trimming pared 1 base from V and 2 bases from J, leaving 7 bases between. Germline CDR1 SGHNT, CDR2 YYREEE (reference sequence). CDR3 length: 13 amino acids. The CDR3 DNA sequence: TGTGCCAGCAGCTTGAGGGGGACCTACGAGCAGTACTTC. Translation: CASSLRGTYEQYF.

The V gene is TRBV6-1, the J gene TRBJ2-2; 10 bases agree with TRBD1. J lost 3 bases, V lost 7 bases, and 2 bases had no gene match. The CDR3 has 14 residues. Germline loops: CDR1 MNHNS, CDR2 SASEGT. The CDR3 DNA follows: TGTGCCAGCAAGACAGGGGGCGACACCGGGGAGCTGTTTTTT. Protein sequence: CASKTGGDTGELFF.

V gene TRBV7-3 combines with J gene TRBJ1-1; TRBD1 is a possible D gene (6 bases). This CDR3 is built from 13 residues. The V end lost 5 bases, the J end lost 2 bases, and 9 bases lay between the germline ends. Germline V gene lookup returns CDR1 SGHTA and CDR2 FQGTGA. The CDR3 loop reads CASSLQGNTEAFF. The CDR3 DNA follows: TGTGCCAGCAGCCTACAGGGCAACACTGAAGCTTTCTTT.

The CDR3 bases are TGTGCCAACCTCCTGGACAGGACTTACTCTGGAAACACCATATATTTT. It encodes CANLLDRTYSGNTIYF. The chain recombines TRBV2 with TRBJ1-3; 7 bases align to TRBD1. CDR3 length: 16 residues. Trimming took 10 bases from V and 0 from J; bases not matched to a gene: 12. Germline values: CDR1 SNHLY, CDR2 FYNNEI.

The chain uses TRBV29-1 and TRBJ1-3, with D possibly TRBD1 on 6 matching bases. The length of the CDR3 is 12 residues. Germline V CDR1 and CDR2: SQVTM, ANQGSEA. Trimming removed 7 bases from V and 2 bases from J, with 9 bases in between. The CDR3: CSAGGAGNTIYF. In DNA form, the CDR3 reads TGCAGCGCCGGGGGCGCTGGAAACACCATATATTTT.

This chain joins TRBV18 and TRBJ2-5; 7 bases are shared with TRBD2. The CDR3 loop spans 17 amino acids. The V and J ends lost 4 bases and 5 bases, in that order; junction bases with no gene match: 16. Germline V gene lookup returns CDR1 KGHSH and CDR2 LQKENI. The CDR3 here is CASSHTGGPSTRETQYF. The CDR3 DNA reads TGTGCCAGCTCACATACGGGGGGTCCCTCGACCAGGGAGACCCAGTACTTC.

The V call is TRBV21-1, the J call TRBJ1-5; the table's TRBD1 call for D was not verified on the DNA. TRBV21-1 is described as a pseudogene. CDR3 size: 17 residues. CDR3: CASSKGARVGMGQPQHF. The CDR3 DNA is TGTGCCAGCAGCAAAGGGGCCAGGGTAGGTATGGGTCAGCCCCAGCATTTT.

The gene calls are TRBV4-1 and TRBJ2-1; unclear D gene. CDR1 and CDR2 from the germline V gene are MGHRA and YSYEKL. V lost 1 base, J lost 11 bases, and 24 bases lay in between. The CDR3 totals 17 residues. The DNA for the CDR3 is TGCGCCAGCAGCCAAGGCTTTGTGGCGCTCTTAGAGGCCCAGCAGTTCTTC. Protein sequence: CASSQGFVALLEAQQFF.

V usage is TRBV5-6 and J usage is TRBJ1-5; D possibly corresponds to TRBD1 (5 bases). Germline values: CDR1 SGHDT, CDR2 YYEEEE. With 4 bases removed from V and 7 bases from J, the gap between germline ends came to 12 bases. The CDR3 is made up of 13 amino acids. The CDR3 region is CASSGGKGQPQHF. The CDR3 nucleotides read TGTGCCAGCAGCGGTGGTAAGGGGCAGCCCCAGCATTTT.